This T cell receptor (beta chain) was identified in a study of T-cell reconstitution after alpha-beta-depleted transplantation in children (TCRdb year 2016). Looking at the study overall: T-cell immune reconstitution after TCRalphabeta/CD19-depleted allogeneic hematopoietic cell transplantation in children was quantitatively tracked in the study by means of TCR repertoire profiling. Paper-wide results and their limitations: Over the following months the frequencies of hyperexpanded clones went down, and after one year T-cell counts and TCRbeta diversity were mostly credited to newly produced T cells. The apparently early recovery of alphabetaT-cell counts about two months after transplant reportedly depended on only several hundred rapidly expanded clones that came from non-depleted graft cells. In some patients, high TCRbeta diversity at day 60 was attributed to recipient T cells and intrathymic progenitors that had survived conditioning.

The germline V end is reduced by 0 bases and the J end by 4 bases; junction bases left unmatched: 7. Per the germline V gene (reference sequence), DFQATT is the CDR1 and SNEGSKA is the CDR2. The CDR3 contains 16 residues, cysteine and phenylalanine counted. Just the 48-base CDR3 DNA is kept, in frame starting at base 1. Interpreted using the paper, the treatment or condition label stands for: allogeneic hematopoietic cell transplantation with graft depleted of TCRalphabeta T cells and CD19 B cells. The transplant recipients were children given TCRalphabeta/CD19-depleted allogeneic hematopoietic cell grafts. Receptor libraries were prepared by PCR. The sequencer was an Illumina HiSeq 2500. To normalize quantification of the TCRbeta repertoire, the TCR libraries were built with molecular barcoding that relied on unique molecular identifiers. Starting from the raw public reads, TCRdb applied fastp trimming at Q25, assembled clones with MiXCR and retained in-frame beta chains. Entries that share a CDR3 protein sequence are merged under the most common genes and DNA. For this sample the table gives roughly 400,000 distinct CDR3 sequences, of which over 40% were detected only once. Roughly a quarter of the sample is in the top ten clones.

The table lists this clonotype with a few counts. Its antigen is not yet known. No much larger clone exists at a distance of one base, and base qualities are not known. This TCR was sampled from a girl aged 2 to 10 with aplastic anemia, due to receive a stem cell transplant. This receptor chain uses TRBV20-1 and TRBJ2-3; TRBD2 agrees with 10 junctional bases. The sample in question was PBMCs, obtained before TCRalphabeta/CD19-depleted stem cell transplant. The CDR3 protein is CSARDWSGGASDTQYF. The sequenced DNA is TGCAGTGCTAGAGATTGGAGCGGGGGGGCATCAGATACGCAGTATTTT.